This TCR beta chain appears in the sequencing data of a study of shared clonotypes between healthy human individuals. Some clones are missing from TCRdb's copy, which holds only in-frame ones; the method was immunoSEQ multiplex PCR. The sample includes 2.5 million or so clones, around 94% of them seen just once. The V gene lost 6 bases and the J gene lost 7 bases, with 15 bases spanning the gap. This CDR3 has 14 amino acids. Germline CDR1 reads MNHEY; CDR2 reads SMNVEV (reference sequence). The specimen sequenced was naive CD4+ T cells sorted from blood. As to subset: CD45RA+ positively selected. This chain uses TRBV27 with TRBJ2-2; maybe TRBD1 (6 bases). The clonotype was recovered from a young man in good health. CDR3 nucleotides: TGTGCCAGCAGCCGCAGGGGAACAGGCGGGGAGCTGTTTTTT. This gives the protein CASSRRGTGGELFF.